This T cell receptor beta chain derives from a study of CD8 T cells in Susac syndrome. From blood CD8+ and CD4+ T cells, the TCR beta chain was sequenced. Relapsing-remitting disease, either stable or active, was present in the treatment-naive patients who were the multiple sclerosis controls. RNA, at about 0.5 to 1 ug, was reverse transcribed with random hexamers. MiXCR, run by TCRdb on the immunoSEQ multiplex PCR reads, gives a single entry per CDR3 protein. The sample includes 330,000 or so distinct CDR3 sequences, roughly 85% of them seen just once. In germline, CDR1 is MNHEY, CDR2 SMNVEV (reference sequence). Trimming took off 7 bases at V and 8 bases at J, with 21 bases between the two ends. This CDR3 is built from 15 residues.

The specimen was CD8+ T cells from PBMCs. The TCR was taken from a human donor with multiple sclerosis. This rearrangement joins TRBV27 to TRBJ2-1; D perhaps matches TRBD2 (6 bases). In DNA, the CDR3 is TGTGCCAGCAAAATTTCGACTAGTCAGTATGATGAGCAGTTCTTC. Translation: CASKISTSQYDEQFF.